This paragraph covers one T cell receptor beta chain sequence. This entry comes from a study of T cell responses to AZD1222 COVID-19 vaccine. The CDR3 totals 14 residues. Looked up from germline, CDR1 is SGHRS and CDR2 is YFSETQ. The V end was cut by 4 bases, the J end by 1 base, with 11 bases between. The protocol was immunoSEQ multiplex PCR, while the TCRdb copy is restricted to in-frame clones and leaves out a portion. The profile shows 150,000 to 160,000 clones, about 90% of them singletons. This receptor was taken from an adult who received the AZD1222 COVID-19 vaccine. The source was peripheral blood, collected 28 days after the second AZD1222 dose. The chain carries TRBV5-1 and TRBJ1-1; maybe TRBD1 (6 bases). The CDR3 loop reads CASSRGLKNTEAFF. CDR3 coding DNA: TGCGCCAGCAGCAGGGGGTTGAAGAACACTGAAGCTTTCTTT. The whole variable domain, remainder taken from reference TRBV5-1 and TRBJ1-1, is KAGVTQTPRYLIKTRGQQVTLSCSPISGHRSVSWYQQTPGQGLQFLFEYFSETQRNKGNFPGRFSGRQFSNSRSEMNVSTLELGDSALYLCASSRGLKNTEAFFGQGTRLTVV.